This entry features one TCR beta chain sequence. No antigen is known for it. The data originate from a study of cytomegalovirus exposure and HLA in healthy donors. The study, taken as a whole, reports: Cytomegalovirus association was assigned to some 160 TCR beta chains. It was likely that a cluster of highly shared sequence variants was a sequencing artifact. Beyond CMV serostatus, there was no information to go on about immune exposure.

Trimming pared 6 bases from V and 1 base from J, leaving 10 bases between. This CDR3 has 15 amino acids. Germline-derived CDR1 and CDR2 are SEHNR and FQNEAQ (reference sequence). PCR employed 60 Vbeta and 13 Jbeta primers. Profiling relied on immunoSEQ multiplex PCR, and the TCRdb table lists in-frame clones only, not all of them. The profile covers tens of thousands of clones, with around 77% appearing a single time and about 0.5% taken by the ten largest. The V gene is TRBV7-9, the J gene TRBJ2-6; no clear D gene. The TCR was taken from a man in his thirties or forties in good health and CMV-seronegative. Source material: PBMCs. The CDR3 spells CASRPTGSGANVLTF. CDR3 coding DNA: TGTGCCAGCAGGCCCACGGGTTCTGGGGCCAACGTCCTGACTTTC.